This TCR beta chain was sequenced during a study of T cell responses to AZD1222 COVID-19 vaccine. Study results and caveats: There were vaccine-associated CD4 TCRs across spike, dominant at 160-218 and 743-854. No repertoire was sampled before or during the peak T cell response, only after it. Among the donors, most were white British and more were female, and clonal diversity was possibly underestimated. Only 5 or 6 AZD1222 recipients were seropositive at baseline.

Comments on this clone: What it binds is unknown.

Method: immunoSEQ multiplex PCR; TCRdb's copy keeps in-frame clones and lacks some. The sample contains 250,000 or so clones, 90% to 95% of which appear only once. Trimming left V 11 bases short and J 8 bases short, with 19 bases between. CDR1 MRHNA and CDR2 SNTAGT come from the germline V gene. The CDR3 is 13 residues long. The material sequenced was peripheral blood, taken on day 0 of AZD1222 vaccination. The receptor was isolated from an adult in good health. This chain uses TRBV6-4 with TRBJ2-1; the D call may be TRBD1 or TRBD2 (5 bases each). The CDR3 nucleotides read TGTGCCGGCCACCGGGACCCCAAGGATGAGCAGTTCTTC. Residues: CAGHRDPKDEQFF.